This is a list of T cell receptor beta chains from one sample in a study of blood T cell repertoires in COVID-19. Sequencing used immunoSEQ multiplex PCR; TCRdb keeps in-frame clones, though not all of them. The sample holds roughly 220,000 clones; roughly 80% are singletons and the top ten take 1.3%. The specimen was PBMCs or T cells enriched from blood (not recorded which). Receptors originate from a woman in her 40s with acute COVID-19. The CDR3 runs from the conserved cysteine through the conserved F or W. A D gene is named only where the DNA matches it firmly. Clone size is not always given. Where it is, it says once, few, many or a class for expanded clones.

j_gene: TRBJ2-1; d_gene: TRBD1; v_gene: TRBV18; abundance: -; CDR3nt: TGTGCCAGCTCTTCGACAGGGGGAAAGGCTAATGAGCAGTTCTTC; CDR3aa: CASSSTGGKANEQFF
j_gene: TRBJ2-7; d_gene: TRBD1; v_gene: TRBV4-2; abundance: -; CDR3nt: TGTGCCAGCAGCCGGGACAGGGGGTACGAGCAGTACTTC; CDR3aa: CASSRDRGYEQYF
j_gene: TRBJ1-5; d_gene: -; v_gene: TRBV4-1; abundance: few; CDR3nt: TGCGCCAGCAGCCAAGACGGGGAGTTGCCCCAGCATTTT; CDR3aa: CASSQDGELPQHF
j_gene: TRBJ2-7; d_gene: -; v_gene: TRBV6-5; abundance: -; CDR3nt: TGTGCCAGCAGTTCCGGGGGAACCTACGAGCAGTACTTC; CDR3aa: CASSSGGTYEQYF
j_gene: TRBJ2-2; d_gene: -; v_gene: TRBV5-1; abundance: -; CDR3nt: TGCGCCAGCAGCTCTACTGACTACAACACCGGGGAGCTGTTTTTT; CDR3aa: CASSSTDYNTGELFF
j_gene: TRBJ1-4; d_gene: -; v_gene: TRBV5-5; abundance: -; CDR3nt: TGTGCCAGCAGCTTGGAAGATCCACAATACTTGGGAGGAAAACTGTTTTTT; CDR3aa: CASSLEDPQYLGGKLFF
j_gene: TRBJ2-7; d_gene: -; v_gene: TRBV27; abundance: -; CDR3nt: TGTGCCAGCAGTAACTACTACGAGCAGTACTTC; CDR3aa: CASSNYYEQYF
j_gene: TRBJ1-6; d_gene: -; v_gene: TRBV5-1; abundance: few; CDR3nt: TGCGCCAGCAGCAACAGGGTCGGTTCACCCCTCCACTTT; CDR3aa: CASSNRVGSPLHF
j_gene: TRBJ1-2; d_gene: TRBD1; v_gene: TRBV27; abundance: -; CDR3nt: TGTGCCAGCAGCGGGACAGGATATGGCTACACCTTC; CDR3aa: CASSGTGYGYTF
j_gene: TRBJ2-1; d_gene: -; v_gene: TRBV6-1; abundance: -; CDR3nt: TGTGCCAGCAGTGACCCTTACCAGGCGACTATCCAGGGGAATGAGCAGTTCTTC; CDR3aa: CASSDPYQATIQGNEQFF
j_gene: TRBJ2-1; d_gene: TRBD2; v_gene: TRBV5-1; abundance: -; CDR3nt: TGCGCCAGCAGCGGGGCGGGAGGGGTCTACAATGAGCAGTTCTTC; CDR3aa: CASSGAGGVYNEQFF